This section outlines one T cell receptor beta chain sequence together with its context. The antigen is not known. Germline values: CDR1 LNHNV, CDR2 YYDKDF (reference sequence). The V segment lost 5 bases and the J segment 12 bases; nucleotides outside the gene matches: 9. The CDR3 sequence is 13 residues long. PCR used 60 Vbeta primers and 13 Jbeta primers. Profiling relied on immunoSEQ multiplex PCR, and the TCRdb table lists in-frame clones only, not all of them. In the table there are about 120,000 clones, 70% to 75% of which are singletons. The source of the sample is a study of cytomegalovirus exposure and HLA in healthy donors. Study-wide findings and caveats: Association of a missense DCLRE1C variant with TCR beta V- and J-gene trimming was reported in a later analysis. Researchers catalogued 164 TCR beta chains as cytomegalovirus-associated.

The chain employs TRBV15 and TRBJ1-5; 8 bases fit TRBD1. Material: PBMCs. This sequence originates from a woman aged 18-35 years in good health and CMV-seronegative. CDR3 sequence reads: CATSAGTGILQHF. The DNA for the CDR3 is TGTGCCACCAGCGCCGGGACAGGAATACTCCAGCATTTT.